Below, 3 T cell receptor beta chains from the same sample are listed, as sequenced in a study of shared clonotypes between healthy human individuals. Only in-frame clones appear in the TCRdb table, and some are missing; sequencing was by immunoSEQ multiplex PCR. The sample contains about half a million clones, 79% of which appear only once. Sequenced sample: PBMCs. All receptors come from a woman in her thirties or forties in good health. Some clones in this sample may be carry-over from other donors' samples.

V and J are TRBV25-1 and TRBJ2-1; 7 nucleotides align to TRBD1. V lost 6 bases to trimming and J lost 10 bases; unmatched junction nucleotides: 12. CDR1 MGHDK and CDR2 SYGVNS come from the germline V gene. This CDR3 is built from 14 residues. The DNA of the CDR3 is TGTGCCAGCAGGGGGCAGGGGGTAGCCGAGGAGCAGTTCTTC. Translating it yields CASRGQGVAEEQFF.

The chain links TRBV27 to TRBJ2-3, with 9 bases matching TRBD2. Losses at the gene ends were 6 bases for V and 3 bases for J; bases not matched to a gene: 7. The CDR3 contains 15 residues. Germline assignment: CDR1 MNHEY and CDR2 SMNVEV (reference sequence). The CDR3 DNA is TGTGCCAGCAGACCATGGACTAGCGCGACAGATACGCAGTATTTT. Protein sequence: CASRPWTSATDTQYF.

The chain joins TRBV6-5 to TRBJ2-7; 10 bases are shared with TRBD2. CDR3 length: 15 residues. Germline trimming cut 2 bases from V and 6 bases from J; bases unmatched to any gene: 7. CDR1 is MNHEY and CDR2 is SVGAGI in the germline V gene. The CDR3 here is CASSYRGTSVREQYF. The CDR3, as DNA: TGTGCCAGCAGTTACCGAGGGACTAGCGTGCGCGAGCAGTACTTC.